A selection of T cell receptor beta chains follows, all from one sample in a study of beta chain features in type 1 diabetes. TCRdb's table, derived via immunoSEQ multiplex PCR, lists solely in-frame clones and lacks some. The data hold approximately 140,000 clones, with 9.7% observed a single time. The specimen was central memory CD4+ T cells from blood. These TCRs come from a woman aged 40 to 55 in good health. Both conserved end residues are part of each CDR3. D genes are given only for firm matches. Only part of the rows carry a size: once, few, many, or a class if the clone is expanded.

j_gene,v_gene,abundance,d_gene,CDR3nt,CDR3aa
TRBJ2-1,TRBV7-6,.,TRBD2,TGTGCCAGCAGCGGGCGGACTAGCGGGGGTTACAATGAGCAGTTCTTC,CASSGRTSGGYNEQFF
TRBJ2-2,TRBV4-1,few,TRBD1,TGCGCCAGCAGCCAAGCCCCTCCGGGACAGGGGGCCGGGGAGCTGTTTTTT,CASSQAPPGQGAGELFF
TRBJ2-5,TRBV2,.,TRBD2,TGTGCCACCCCACCGGGGGGACGGAGAGAGACCCAGTACTTC,CATPPGGRRETQYF
TRBJ1-2,TRBV29-1,few,TRBD1,TGCAGCGTTGAGGACAGGGCGGGCTATGGCTACACCTTC,CSVEDRAGYGYTF
TRBJ2-5,TRBV5-4,.,TRBD2,TGTGCCAGCAGCGGTCGCTCAGGGTGGACTAGCCGATCTCAAGAGACCCAGTACTTC,CASSGRSGWTSRSQETQYF
TRBJ2-3,TRBV4-1,many,TRBD2,TGCGCCAGCAGCCAACCGGGACTAGCGGGGTCGACCGCACCCACAGATACGCAGTATTTT,CASSQPGLAGSTAPTDTQYF
TRBJ1-1,TRBV5-1,few,TRBD1,TGCGCCAGCAGAGCAGGACAGGGGCACACTGAAGCTTTCTTT,CASRAGQGHTEAFF
TRBJ1-2,TRBV6-5,few,.,TGTGCCAGCAGGGAGCGGTCCATCGATGGCTACACCTTC,CASRERSIDGYTF
TRBJ2-7,TRBV18,few,TRBD1,TGTGCCAGCTCACCACCCGGGACAGGGGTTTCCTACGAGCAGTACTTC,CASSPPGTGVSYEQYF
TRBJ2-7,TRBV21-1,.,.,TGTGCCAGCAGCAACCGGGACAGGGCCCACGAGCAGTACTTC,CASSNRDRAHEQYF
TRBJ2-6,TRBV11-2,few,TRBD2,TGTGCCAGCAGCTTCTGGGGGGGGTCTGGGGCCAACGTCCTGACTTTC,CASSFWGGSGANVLTF
TRBJ1-1,TRBV28,.,.,TGTGCCAGCATACAGACAGGACCGAACACTGAAGCTTTCTTT,CASIQTGPNTEAFF
TRBJ2-7,TRBV13,few,TRBD2,TGTGCCAGCAGCTTAACCAGGGACTACGGTGACGAGCAGTACTTC,CASSLTRDYGDEQYF
TRBJ2-5,TRBV5-1,.,.,TGCGCCAGCAGCTTGGCCCTTATGGAGACCCAGTACTTC,CASSLALMETQYF
TRBJ1-1,TRBV7-2,once,.,TGTGCCAGCAGCTTAGATGGTCGGATACAGGCTTTCTTT,CASSLDGRIQAFF
TRBJ2-7,TRBV14,many,TRBD2,TGTGCCAGCAGCCAAGGACTAGCGACCTACGAGCAGTACTTC,CASSQGLATYEQYF
TRBJ2-3,TRBV29-1,.,TRBD2,TGCAGCGTAGGGACTAGCGGGAACCCGAATACGCAGTATTTT,CSVGTSGNPNTQYF
TRBJ2-4,TRBV7-9,.,.,TGTGCCAGCAGCTTAAGGGAGGCCAAAAACATTCAGTACTTC,CASSLREAKNIQYF
TRBJ2-1,TRBV29-1,few,.,TGCAGCGCCATAGAAGGACACGCCTCAAATGAGCAGTTCTTC,CSAIEGHASNEQFF
TRBJ2-3,TRBV7-2,.,.,TGTGCCAGCAGCGCGAGACAGCGCACAGATACGCAGTATTTT,CASSARQRTDTQYF
TRBJ2-1,TRBV12-5,many,.,TGTGCTAGTGGTTTGTTGGGACTGACTTACAATGAGCAGTTCTTC,CASGLLGLTYNEQFF
TRBJ2-2,TRBV11-3,.,.,TGTGCCAGCAGCTTGGACAGTTCGAACACCGGGGAGCTGTTTTTT,CASSLDSSNTGELFF
TRBJ1-1,TRBV10-3,.,.,TGTGCCATCAGTGACCTTAAAGGAGGTGAAGCTTTCTTT,CAISDLKGGEAFF
TRBJ1-1,TRBV29-1,.,.,TGCAGCGTTTCTCATCAGGGCATCGGCACTGAAGCTTTCTTT,CSVSHQGIGTEAFF
TRBJ1-2,TRBV4-1,.,TRBD1,TGCGCCAGCAGCCCGACAGGGCTCTATGGCTACACCTTC,CASSPTGLYGYTF
TRBJ2-7,TRBV12-5,few,TRBD1,TGTGCTAGTGGTTCGCAACCAATCAGGGGGCTCTCCTACGAGCAGTACTTC,CASGSQPIRGLSYEQYF
TRBJ2-3,TRBV2,many,.,TGTGCCGACCGACAGGACGGTCACACAGATACGCAGTATTTT,CADRQDGHTDTQYF
TRBJ2-3,TRBV5-1,.,TRBD1,TGCGCCAGCAGCCTCCAGGGGGGACAGGGGATGGCAGATACGCAGTATTTT,CASSLQGGQGMADTQYF
TRBJ2-3,TRBV21-1,few,.,TGTGCCAGCAGCGATCTCCGTGGGACAGGGATCGACCGGGGGACAGATACGCAGTATTTT,CASSDLRGTGIDRGTDTQYF
TRBJ1-3,TRBV9,.,.,TGTGCCAGCAGCGTAAGGTTGGGCAACTCTGGAAACACCATATATTTT,CASSVRLGNSGNTIYF
TRBJ1-6,TRBV19,.,.,TGTGCCAGTAGTATGTTGGGACAAAGCTCCTATAATTCACCCCTCCACTTT,CASSMLGQSSYNSPLHF
TRBJ1-1,TRBV18,.,TRBD1,TGTGCCAGCTCACCCGTCTGGACAGGGGAGTTAGGAGCTTTCTTT,CASSPVWTGELGAFF
TRBJ2-7,TRBV13,few,TRBD2,TGTGCCAGCAGATCCCTCGGGGGGTCCTACGAGCAGTACTTC,CASRSLGGSYEQYF
TRBJ2-4,TRBV9,few,.,TGTGCCAGCAGCGTAGCTCGGGGGAGCATTCAGTACTTC,CASSVARGSIQYF
TRBJ2-3,TRBV4-2,.,TRBD2,TGTGCCAGCAGCCAATGGACTAGCGGGGAGACAGATACGCAGTATTTT,CASSQWTSGETDTQYF
TRBJ2-3,TRBV19,few,.,TGTGCCAGTAGTCTCCAGACAGGTAGCACAGATACGCAGTATTTT,CASSLQTGSTDTQYF
TRBJ2-4,TRBV7-2,few,.,TGTGCCAGCAGCTTAAATCACAGGTCCCAGTACTTC,CASSLNHRSQYF
TRBJ1-4,TRBV5-6,few,.,TGTGCCAGCAGCTCTCCGGGACAAAATGAAAAACTGTTTTTT,CASSSPGQNEKLFF
TRBJ2-3,TRBV6-6,.,.,TGTGCCAGCAGTTACTCCTACGACACAGATACGCAGTATTTT,CASSYSYDTDTQYF
TRBJ1-4,TRBV5-1,.,TRBD1,TGCGCCAGCAGCTTGGAGTGGACAGGGGCGAGGATTGAAAAACTGTTTTTT,CASSLEWTGARIEKLFF
TRBJ2-7,TRBV4-1,.,TRBD2,TGCGCCAGCAGCCAAGGACTAGCGGGCTCCTACGAGCAGTACTTC,CASSQGLAGSYEQYF
TRBJ2-5,TRBV5-4,.,TRBD2,TGTGCCACCTCTAGCGGGGGGGCAGGGGAGACCCAGTACTTC,CATSSGGAGETQYF
TRBJ1-2,TRBV6-1,.,.,TGTGCCAGCAGTTCCCAGGGCACCCACACCTTC,CASSSQGTHTF
TRBJ1-4,TRBV7-2,.,TRBD1,TGTGCCAGCAGCTCAGGGGGCTCAACTAATGAAAAACTGTTTTTT,CASSSGGSTNEKLFF
TRBJ2-2,TRBV29-1,medium-sized,.,TGCAGCGTTAAGGCGGCTGGCACCGGGGAGCTGTTTTTT,CSVKAAGTGELFF
TRBJ2-3,TRBV2,many,.,TGTGCCAGCAACCGGGACTTCACAGATACGCAGTATTTT,CASNRDFTDTQYF
TRBJ1-1,TRBV7-9,.,.,TGTGCCAGCAGCTCATTGACAGTTAGCACTGAAGCTTTCTTT,CASSSLTVSTEAFF
TRBJ1-2,TRBV6-1,few,TRBD1,TGTGCCAGCATTCCTACAGGGGTCTATGGCTACACCTTC,CASIPTGVYGYTF